A selection of T cell receptor beta chains follows, all from one sample in a study of blood T cell repertoires in COVID-19. Assay: immunoSEQ multiplex PCR; the TCRdb copy retains only in-frame clones and omits some. The sample holds 250,000 to 300,000 clones, around 86% seen once. Source material: peripheral blood. These receptors were collected from a young man with active or convalescent COVID-19. Each CDR3 is given with its conserved first and last residue. A D gene is named only where the DNA matches it firmly. The size entry is marked missing in some rows and otherwise reads once, few, many or a size class.

abundance | d_gene | j_gene | v_gene | CDR3nt | CDR3aa
. | TRBD1 | TRBJ1-2 | TRBV6-5 | TGTGCCAGCAGCCACCGACAGGGGTGGAGGTATGGCTACACCTTC | CASSHRQGWRYGYTF
. | . | TRBJ2-7 | TRBV18 | TGTGCCAGCTCACCGGAGGGCTCGCAGCAGTACTTC | CASSPEGSQQYF
. | TRBD1 | TRBJ2-3 | TRBV9 | TGTGCCAGCAGCCCCAGACAGGGCGGCACAGATACGCAGTATTTT | CASSPRQGGTDTQYF
once | . | TRBJ2-1 | TRBV3-1/TRBV3-2 | TGTGCCAGCAGCCAAGAGACGGCGGGCCTAGGCGGCTACAATGAGCAGTTCTTC | CASSQETAGLGGYNEQFF
. | . | TRBJ2-2 | TRBV9 | TGTGCCAGCAGCCTGAGAACCGGGGAGCTGTTTTTT | CASSLRTGELFF
. | . | TRBJ1-1 | TRBV7-3 | TGTGCCAGCAGCAAGGACAGTAACACTGAAGCTTTCTTT | CASSKDSNTEAFF
. | . | TRBJ2-3 | TRBV5-4 | TGTGCCAGCAGCCCCGGGTTGGATACGCAGTATTTT | CASSPGLDTQYF
once | . | TRBJ2-1 | TRBV5-1 | TGCGCCAGCAGCGAGACTACGAGCTCCTACAATGAGCAGTTCTTC | CASSETTSSYNEQFF
. | . | TRBJ1-2 | TRBV2 | TGTGCCAGCACTGAATGGGGCTTAGGCTACACCTTC | CASTEWGLGYTF
. | TRBD1 | TRBJ2-1 | TRBV7-9 | TGTGCCAGCAGCTACGGACAGGGGGCTGGCAATGAGCAGTTCTTC | CASSYGQGAGNEQFF
. | TRBD1 | TRBJ2-5 | TRBV19 | TGTGCCAGTAGGCGACAGGGAGCAGAGACCCAGTACTTC | CASRRQGAETQYF
. | TRBD2 | TRBJ2-2 | TRBV7-3 | TGTGCCAGCAGCCCTTACCAACAGCGGGGGGACACCGGGGAGCTGTTTTTT | CASSPYQQRGDTGELFF
. | . | TRBJ1-5 | TRBV5-1 | TGCGCCAGCAGCCAACAGGTGGATCAGCCCCAGCATTTT | CASSQQVDQPQHF
. | . | TRBJ1-2 | TRBV6-5 | TGTGCCAGCAGTTACTCCCGCGGTTCCCTCTATGGCTACACCTTC | CASSYSRGSLYGYTF
few | TRBD2 | TRBJ2-1 | TRBV5-3 | TGTGCCAGAAGCGGGTTGACTAGCGGGGGTAGGTATGAGCAGTTCTTC | CARSGLTSGGRYEQFF
once | . | TRBJ2-7 | TRBV12-3/TRBV12-4 | TGTGCCAGCAGCCAGGGCCTTCCATTCCAGTACTTC | CASSQGLPFQYF
. | . | TRBJ1-2 | TRBV3-1/TRBV3-2 | TGTGCCAGCAGCCGAGGGCAGGGGAAGGAAGGCTACACCTTC | CASSRGQGKEGYTF
. | TRBD2 | TRBJ2-1 | TRBV4-3 | TGCGCCAGCAGCCAAGATAGAGCGGGAGGGCCTGTGAATGAGCAGTTCTTC | CASSQDRAGGPVNEQFF
few | . | TRBJ2-1 | TRBV6-5 | TGTGCCAGCAGGAATCACGGGACCTACAATGAGCAGTTCTTC | CASRNHGTYNEQFF
. | . | TRBJ1-1 | TRBV6-2/TRBV6-3 | TGTGCCAGCAGTCCCCTCGACGGAGGTGAAGCTTTCTTT | CASSPLDGGEAFF
few | . | TRBJ2-7 | TRBV4-1 | TGCGCCAGCAGCCAGGGCCCCTACGAGCAGTACTTC | CASSQGPYEQYF
. | . | TRBJ1-4 | TRBV5-5 | TGTGCCAGCAGCCCGACCGGGACTAATGAAAAACTGTTTTTT | CASSPTGTNEKLFF